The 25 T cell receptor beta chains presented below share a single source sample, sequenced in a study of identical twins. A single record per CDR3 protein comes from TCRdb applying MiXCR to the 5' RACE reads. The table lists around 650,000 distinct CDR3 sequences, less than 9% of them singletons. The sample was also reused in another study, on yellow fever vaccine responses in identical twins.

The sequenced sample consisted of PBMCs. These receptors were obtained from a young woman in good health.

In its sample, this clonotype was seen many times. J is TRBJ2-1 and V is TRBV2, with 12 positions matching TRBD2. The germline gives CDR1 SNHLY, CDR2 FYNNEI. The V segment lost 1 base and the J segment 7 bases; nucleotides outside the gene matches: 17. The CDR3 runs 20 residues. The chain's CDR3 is CASSEDRPGLAGPGGNEQFF. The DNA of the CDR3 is TGTGCCAGCAGTGAAGATAGACCGGGACTAGCGGGCCCCGGGGGAAATGAGCAGTTCTTC.

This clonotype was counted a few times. The CDR3 is CASSLRKGTLNEKLFF. The CDR3 DNA sequence: TGTGCCAGCAGTTTAAGGAAGGGCACATTGAATGAAAAACTGTTTTTT. The genes are TRBV12-3 or TRBV12-4 and TRBJ1-4, with D hard to call. V lost 2 bases to trimming and J lost 5 bases, with 15 bases between them. The CDR3 is 16 amino acids.

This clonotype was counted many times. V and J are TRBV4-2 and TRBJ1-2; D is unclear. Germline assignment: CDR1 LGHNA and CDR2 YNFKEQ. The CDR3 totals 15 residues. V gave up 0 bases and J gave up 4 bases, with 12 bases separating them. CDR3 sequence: CASSQDLSGFYGYTF. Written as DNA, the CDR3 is TGTGCCAGCAGCCAAGATCTATCGGGTTTCTATGGCTACACCTTC.

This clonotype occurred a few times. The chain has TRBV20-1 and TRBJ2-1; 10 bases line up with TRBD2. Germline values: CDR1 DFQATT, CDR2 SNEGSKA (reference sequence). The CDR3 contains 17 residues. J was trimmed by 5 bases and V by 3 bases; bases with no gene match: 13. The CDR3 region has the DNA TGCAGTGCTAGTCCCTACAGCGGACTAGCGGAAAACAATGAGCAGTTCTTC. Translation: CSASPYSGLAENNEQFF.

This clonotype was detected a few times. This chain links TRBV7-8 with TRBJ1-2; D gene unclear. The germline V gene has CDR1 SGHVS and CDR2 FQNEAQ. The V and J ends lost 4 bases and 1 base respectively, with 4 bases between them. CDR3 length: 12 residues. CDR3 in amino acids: CASSSYNYGYTF. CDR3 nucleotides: TGTGCCAGCAGCTCCTATAACTATGGCTACACCTTC.

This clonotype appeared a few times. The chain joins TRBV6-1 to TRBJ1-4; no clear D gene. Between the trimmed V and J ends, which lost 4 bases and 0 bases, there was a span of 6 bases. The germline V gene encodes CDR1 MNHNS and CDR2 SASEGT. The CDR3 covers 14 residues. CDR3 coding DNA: TGTGCCAGCAGTGCCCGCGCAACTAATGAAAAACTGTTTTTT. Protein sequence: CASSARATNEKLFF.

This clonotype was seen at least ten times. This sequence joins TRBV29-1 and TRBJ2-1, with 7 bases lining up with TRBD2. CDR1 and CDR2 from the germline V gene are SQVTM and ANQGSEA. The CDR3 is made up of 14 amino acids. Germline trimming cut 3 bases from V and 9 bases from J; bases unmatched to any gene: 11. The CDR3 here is CSVDPGGAGVEQFF. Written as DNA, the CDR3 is TGCAGCGTTGACCCAGGAGGGGCGGGAGTTGAGCAGTTCTTC.

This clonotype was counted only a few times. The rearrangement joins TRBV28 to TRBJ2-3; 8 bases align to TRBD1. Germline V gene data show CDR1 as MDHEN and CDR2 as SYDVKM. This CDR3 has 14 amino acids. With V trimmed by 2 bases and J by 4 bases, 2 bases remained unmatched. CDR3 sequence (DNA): TGTGCCAGCAGTTTAGACAGGGGCGCAGATACGCAGTATTTT. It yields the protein CASSLDRGADTQYF.

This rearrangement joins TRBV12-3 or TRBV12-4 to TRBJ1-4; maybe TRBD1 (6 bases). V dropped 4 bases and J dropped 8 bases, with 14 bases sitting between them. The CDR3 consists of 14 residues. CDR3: CASSSQGLGEKLFF. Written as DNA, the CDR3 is TGTGCCAGCAGTTCACAGGGATTAGGAGAAAAACTGTTTTTT.

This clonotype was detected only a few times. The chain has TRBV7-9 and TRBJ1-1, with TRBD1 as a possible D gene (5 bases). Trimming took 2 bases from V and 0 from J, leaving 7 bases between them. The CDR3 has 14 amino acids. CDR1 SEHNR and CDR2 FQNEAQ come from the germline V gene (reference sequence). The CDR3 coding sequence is TGTGCCAGCAGCTTACCGGACATGAACACTGAAGCTTTCTTT. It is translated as CASSLPDMNTEAFF.

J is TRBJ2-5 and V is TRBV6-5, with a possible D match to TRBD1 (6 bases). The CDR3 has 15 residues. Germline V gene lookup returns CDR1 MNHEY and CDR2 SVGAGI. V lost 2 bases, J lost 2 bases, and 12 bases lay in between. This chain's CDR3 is CASSYEQGRQETQYF. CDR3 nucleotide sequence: TGTGCCAGCAGTTACGAACAGGGTCGACAAGAGACCCAGTACTTC.

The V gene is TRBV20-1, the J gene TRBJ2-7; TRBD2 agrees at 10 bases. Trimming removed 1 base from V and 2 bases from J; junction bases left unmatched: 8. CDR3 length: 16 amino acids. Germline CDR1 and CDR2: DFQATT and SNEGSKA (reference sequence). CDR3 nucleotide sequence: TGCAGTGCTAGAGCCTACCTAGCGGGGGCCCCCTACGAGCAGTACGTC. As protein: CSARAYLAGAPYEQYV.

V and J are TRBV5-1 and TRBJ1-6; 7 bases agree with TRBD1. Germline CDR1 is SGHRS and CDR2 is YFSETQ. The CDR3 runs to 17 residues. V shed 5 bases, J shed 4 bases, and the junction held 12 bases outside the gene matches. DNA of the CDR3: TGCGCCAGCAGTTTCCCGGCAGGGGGTCTGTATAATTCACCCCTCCACTTT. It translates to CASSFPAGGLYNSPLHF.

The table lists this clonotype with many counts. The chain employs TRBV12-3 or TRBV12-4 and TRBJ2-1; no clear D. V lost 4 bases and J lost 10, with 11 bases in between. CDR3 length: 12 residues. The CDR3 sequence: CASSYRWVEQFF. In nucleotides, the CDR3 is TGTGCCAGCAGTTATCGTTGGGTCGAGCAGTTCTTC.

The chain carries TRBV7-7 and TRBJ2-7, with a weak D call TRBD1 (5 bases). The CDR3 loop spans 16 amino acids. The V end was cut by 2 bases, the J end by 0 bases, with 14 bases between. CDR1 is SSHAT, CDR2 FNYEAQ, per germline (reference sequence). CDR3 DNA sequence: TGTGCCAGCAGCTTAATAGTCAGGGTGAGCTCCTACGAGCAGTACGTC. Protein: CASSLIVRVSSYEQYV.

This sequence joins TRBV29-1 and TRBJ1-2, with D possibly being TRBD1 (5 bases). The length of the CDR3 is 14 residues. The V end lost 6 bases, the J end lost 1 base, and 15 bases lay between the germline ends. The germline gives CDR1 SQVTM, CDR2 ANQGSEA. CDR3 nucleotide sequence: TGCAGCGTCCGGACACCCGGCTTTAACTATGGCTACACCTTC. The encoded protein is CSVRTPGFNYGYTF.

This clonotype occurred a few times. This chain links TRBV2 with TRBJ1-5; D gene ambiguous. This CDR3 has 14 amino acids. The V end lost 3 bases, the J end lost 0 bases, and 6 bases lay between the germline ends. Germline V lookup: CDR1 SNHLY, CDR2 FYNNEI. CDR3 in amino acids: CASSDPHSNQPQHF. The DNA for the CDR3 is TGTGCCAGCAGTGATCCTCATAGCAATCAGCCCCAGCATTTT.

The CDR3 sequence: CASREGVLEAFF. The DNA of the CDR3 is TGTGCCAGCCGAGAGGGCGTCCTGGAAGCTTTCTTT. The chain links TRBV12-3 or TRBV12-4 to TRBJ1-1; D is uncertain. The CDR3 length is 12 residues. V gave up 8 bases and J gave up 8 bases, with 15 bases separating them.

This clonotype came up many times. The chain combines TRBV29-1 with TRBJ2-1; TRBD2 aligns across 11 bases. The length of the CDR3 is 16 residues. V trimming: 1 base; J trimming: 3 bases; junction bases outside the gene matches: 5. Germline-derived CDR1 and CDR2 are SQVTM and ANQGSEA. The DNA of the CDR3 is TGCAGCGTTGAAGGCGGGACTAGCGGTGTCTACAATGAGCAGTTCTTC. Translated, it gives CSVEGGTSGVYNEQFF.

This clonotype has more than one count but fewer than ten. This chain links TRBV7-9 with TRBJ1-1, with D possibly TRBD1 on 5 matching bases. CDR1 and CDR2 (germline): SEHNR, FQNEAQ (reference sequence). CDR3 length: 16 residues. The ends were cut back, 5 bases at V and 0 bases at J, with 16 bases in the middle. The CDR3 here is CASSPEWGSVNTEAFF. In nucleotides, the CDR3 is TGTGCCAGCAGCCCCGAGTGGGGGTCGGTGAACACTGAAGCTTTCTTT.

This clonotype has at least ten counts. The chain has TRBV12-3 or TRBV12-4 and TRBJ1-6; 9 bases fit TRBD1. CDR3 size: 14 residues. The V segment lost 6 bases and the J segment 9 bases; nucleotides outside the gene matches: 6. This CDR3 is CASRPGQGGSPLHF. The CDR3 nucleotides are TGTGCCAGCAGACCGGGACAGGGTGGTTCACCCCTCCACTTT.

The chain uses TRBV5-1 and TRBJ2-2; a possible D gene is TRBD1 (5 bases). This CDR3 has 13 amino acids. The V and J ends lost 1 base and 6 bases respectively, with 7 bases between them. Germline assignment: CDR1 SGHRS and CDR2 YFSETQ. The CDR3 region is CASSLSRAGELFF. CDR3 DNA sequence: TGCGCCAGCAGCTTGTCCAGGGCCGGGGAGCTGTTTTTT.

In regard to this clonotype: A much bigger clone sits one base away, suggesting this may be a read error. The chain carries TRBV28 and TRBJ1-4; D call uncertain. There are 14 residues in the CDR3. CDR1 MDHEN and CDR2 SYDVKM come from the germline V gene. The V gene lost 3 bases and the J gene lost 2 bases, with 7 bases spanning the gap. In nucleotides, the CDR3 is TGTGCCAGCAGTTTTCCGGGGACTAATGAAAAACTGTTTTTT. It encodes CASSFPGTNEKLFF.

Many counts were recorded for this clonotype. This CDR3 is CASSPWTSTGELFF. CDR3 in DNA: TGCGCCAGCAGCCCGTGGACTAGCACCGGGGAGCTGTTTTTT. This chain connects TRBV5-1 to TRBJ2-2; 7 nucleotides match TRBD2. The germline gives CDR1 SGHRS, CDR2 YFSETQ. The CDR3 runs to 14 residues. V shed 4 bases, J shed 4 bases, and the junction held 4 bases outside the gene matches.

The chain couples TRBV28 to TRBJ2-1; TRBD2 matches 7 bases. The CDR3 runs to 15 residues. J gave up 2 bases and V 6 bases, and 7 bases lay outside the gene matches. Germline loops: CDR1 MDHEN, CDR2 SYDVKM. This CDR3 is CASSPAGGAYNEQFF. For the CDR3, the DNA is TGTGCCAGCAGCCCGGCTGGGGGGGCCTACAATGAGCAGTTCTTC.